The 31 T cell receptor beta chains below come from one sample, sequenced in a study of stem cell transplantation in POMP-related autoinflammatory disease. The method was immunoSEQ multiplex PCR; TCRdb's version includes in-frame clones alone and lacks a portion of them. The table has tens of thousands of clones, under 95% seen once; the top ten hold 0.55% to 0.85%. The sample here was CD4+ T cells from PBMCs, taken after stem cell transplantation. These receptors originate from a human patient with POMP-related autoinflammation and immune dysregulation (PRAID). The graft donor may have given rise to some T cells.

V gene TRBV5-8 combines with J gene TRBJ2-1; the D gene is possibly TRBD1 (5 bases). The CDR3 has 16 residues. The germline V gene encodes CDR1 SGHTS and CDR2 YDEGEE. The germline V and J ends were trimmed by 1 base and 0 bases, with 11 bases remaining between them. The CDR3 region has the DNA TGTGCCAGCAGCTTGAGGCGACAGAGCTCCTACAATGAGCAGTTCTTC. Its protein is CASSLRRQSSYNEQFF.

The chain joins TRBV21-1 to TRBJ1-1; TRBD1, the table's D call, was not compared with the DNA. TRBV21-1 is termed a pseudogene. CDR3 length: 17 residues. In DNA, the CDR3 is TGTGCCAGCAGCGCGCGGCTTACCGGGACAGGGGACACTGAAGCTTTCTTT. This encodes CASSARLTGTGDTEAFF.

V usage is TRBV6-4 and J usage is TRBJ1-5; TRBD1 aligns across 9 bases. Germline V lookup: CDR1 MRHNA, CDR2 SNTAGT. With V trimmed by 5 bases and J by 0 bases, 8 bases remained unmatched. CDR3 size: 17 residues. CDR3 DNA: TGTGCCAGCAGTAGTCCCGGGACAGGGAATAGCAATCAGCCCCAGCATTTT. Its protein is CASSSPGTGNSNQPQHF.

This sequence joins TRBV30 and TRBJ2-1; no reliable D call. The CDR3 runs 13 residues. V was shortened by 0 bases and J by 4 bases, with 7 bases between the two germline ends. Germline V CDR1 and CDR2: GTSNPN, SVGIG (reference sequence). CDR3 residues: CAWSVGPYNEQFF. The CDR3 DNA follows: TGTGCCTGGAGTGTAGGGCCATACAATGAGCAGTTCTTC.

The V and J genes are TRBV11-2 and TRBJ2-2, with D possibly called TRBD1 or TRBD2 (6 bases each). The CDR3 is 16 amino acids. Looked up from germline, CDR1 is SGHAT and CDR2 is FQNNGV. V was cut by 1 base and J by 0 bases, with 9 bases left in between. DNA of the CDR3: TGTGCCAGCAGCTTAGCGGGGGCGTCGAACACCGGGGAGCTGTTTTTT. Its translation is CASSLAGASNTGELFF.

This clone is a singleton in its sample. The chain couples TRBV5-1 to TRBJ2-5; D is undetermined. The CDR3 has 15 residues. Trimming took off 7 bases at V and 5 bases at J, with 21 bases between the two ends. Germline V gives CDR1 SGHRS, CDR2 YFSETQ. CDR3 bases: TGCGCCAGCCGCGCACGGTCTACACAAAGGGAGACCCAGTACTTC. Its translation: CASRARSTQRETQYF.

The gene calls are TRBV18 and TRBJ2-3; tentatively, D is TRBD1 or TRBD2 (6 bases each). V shed 3 bases and J shed 1 base, with 14 bases lying between them. Germline V lookup: CDR1 KGHSH, CDR2 LQKENI. CDR3 length: 16 amino acids. CDR3 sequence reads: CASSPLGGPGTDTQYF. The DNA for the CDR3 is TGTGCCAGCTCACCCCTGGGGGGCCCAGGCACAGATACGCAGTATTTT. Using reference TRBV18 and TRBJ2-3 for the parts outside the CDR3, the full variable domain is NAGVMQNPRHLVRRRGQEARLRCSPMKGHSHVYWYRQLPEEGLKFMVYLQKENIIDESGMPKERFSAEFPKEGPSILRIQQVVRGDSAAYFCASSPLGGPGTDTQYFGPGTRLTVL.

The chain combines TRBV28 with TRBJ1-5; D is undetermined. Germline V CDR1 and CDR2: MDHEN, SYDVKM. This CDR3 spans 14 amino acids. V dropped 6 bases and J dropped 0 bases, with 9 bases sitting between them. This CDR3 reads CASSPKYSNQPQHF. The CDR3 DNA reads as TGTGCCAGCAGCCCAAAATATAGCAATCAGCCCCAGCATTTT.

The chain links TRBV6-6 to TRBJ2-5, with 11 positions matching TRBD1. The germline CDR1 and CDR2 sequences are MNHNY and SVGAGI (reference sequence). CDR3 length: 16 amino acids. Trimming took 0 bases from V and 4 from J; bases not matched to a gene: 4. The CDR3 sequence is CASSYSRTGGVETQYF. Here the CDR3 DNA reads TGTGCCAGCAGTTACTCCAGGACAGGGGGCGTAGAGACCCAGTACTTC.

This chain uses TRBV28 with TRBJ2-3; TRBD2 matches 9 bases. This CDR3 comprises 14 residues. The germline gives CDR1 MDHEN, CDR2 SYDVKM. V shed 6 bases and J 0 bases; nucleotides not matched to a gene: 1. The CDR3 region is CASRSGGSTDTQYF. The CDR3 DNA sequence: TGTGCCAGCAGGAGCGGGGGGAGCACAGATACGCAGTATTTT.

The chain uses TRBV7-3 and TRBJ2-7; maybe TRBD2 (6 bases). The CDR3 is 15 amino acids. Germline V CDR1 and CDR2: SGHTA, FQGTGA. Trimming removed 1 base from V and 4 bases from J, with 14 bases in between. The CDR3, as DNA: TGTGCCAGCAGCTTAAAAGGCGGGAAACCATACGAGCAGTACTTC. Encoded protein: CASSLKGGKPYEQYF.

V and J are TRBV7-8 and TRBJ1-6; 7 bases are a match to TRBD1. This CDR3 has 15 amino acids. Germline V gene data show CDR1 as SGHVS and CDR2 as FQNEAQ. The trim removed 4 bases at V and 7 bases at J, leaving 7 bases unmatched. The CDR3 DNA sequence: TGTGCCAGCAGCTGGGCAGGGGGGCGGAATTCACCCCTCCACTTT. Protein product: CASSWAGGRNSPLHF. Full variable domain (remainder filled in from reference TRBV7-8 and TRBJ1-6): GAGVSQSPRYKVAKRGQDVALRCDPISGHVSLFWYQQALGQGPEFLTYFQNEAQLDKSGLPSDRFFAERPEGSVSTLKIQRTQQEDSAVYLCASSWAGGRNSPLHFGNGTRLTVT.

The chain links TRBV5-8 to TRBJ2-5; 10 positions match TRBD2. From germline, CDR1 is SGHTS and CDR2 YDEGEE. The CDR3 contains 15 residues. With V trimmed by 2 bases and J by 1 base, 2 bases remained unmatched. The CDR3 reads CASSFSGGLQETQYF. The DNA for the CDR3 is TGTGCCAGCAGCTTTAGCGGGGGGCTCCAAGAGACCCAGTACTTC.

The CDR3 bases are TGTGCCAGCAGCTTCCTTAGGAGCGGGGGGCCTTCCAATGAGCAGTTCTTC. Encoded protein: CASSFLRSGGPSNEQFF. This rearrangement joins TRBV7-6 to TRBJ2-1; 9 nucleotides line up with TRBD2. This CDR3 comprises 17 residues. Germline-derived CDR1 and CDR2 are SGHVS and FNYEAQ. The trim removed 3 bases at V and 6 bases at J, leaving 12 bases unmatched.

This chain connects TRBV5-4 to TRBJ2-7; 10 nucleotides agree with TRBD2. CDR1 is SGHNT and CDR2 is YYREEE in the germline V gene (reference sequence). With V trimmed by 3 bases and J by 2 bases, 5 bases remained unmatched. The CDR3 extends over 15 amino acids. The CDR3 region has the DNA TGTGCCAGCAGCTCAGGGACTAGCGTAACCTACGAGCAGTACTTC. Its translation: CASSSGTSVTYEQYF. Supplemented by reference TRBV5-4 and TRBJ2-7, the full variable domain reads ETGVTQSPTHLIKTRGQQVTLRCSSQSGHNTVSWYQQALGQGPQFIFQYYREEENGRGNFPPRFSGLQFPNYSSELNVNALELDDSALYLCASSSGTSVTYEQYFGPGTRLTVT.

The gene calls are TRBV7-8 and TRBJ1-2; D possibly corresponds to TRBD1 (5 bases). The CDR3 runs to 12 residues. The germline CDR1 and CDR2 sequences are SGHVS and FQNEAQ. The V end lost 5 bases, the J end lost 8 bases, and 12 bases lay between the germline ends. The CDR3 protein is CASSIDSGGYTF. Written as DNA, the CDR3 is TGTGCCAGCAGCATTGACAGTGGGGGCTACACCTTC. Complete variable domain (other parts from reference TRBV7-8 and TRBJ1-2): GAGVSQSPRYKVAKRGQDVALRCDPISGHVSLFWYQQALGQGPEFLTYFQNEAQLDKSGLPSDRFFAERPEGSVSTLKIQRTQQEDSAVYLCASSIDSGGYTFGSGTRLTVV.

The chain uses TRBV27 and TRBJ1-4, with 8 bases aligning to TRBD1. The V gene end was trimmed by 5 bases and the J gene end by 13 bases; junction bases not matched to a gene: 9. There are 13 residues in the CDR3. Germline V gives CDR1 MNHEY, CDR2 SMNVEV (reference sequence). DNA of the CDR3: TGTGCCAGCAGTCCACGGACAGGGTACGGACTGTTTTTT. This gives the protein CASSPRTGYGLFF.

The CDR3 DNA follows: TGTGCCAGCAGCTTTTCGACAGGGGCCCTTCTCAATGAGCAGTTCTTC. Protein product: CASSFSTGALLNEQFF. The V and J genes are TRBV11-3 and TRBJ2-1; 8 bases match TRBD1. Germline V gene sequence: CDR1 SGHNT, CDR2 YENEEA. V shed 3 bases, J shed 6 bases, and the junction held 10 bases outside the gene matches. This CDR3 contains 16 residues. Full variable domain (missing parts from reference TRBV11-3 and TRBJ2-1): EAGVVQSPRYKIIEKKQPVAFWCNPISGHNTLYWYLQNLGQGPELLIRYENEEAVDDSQLPKDRFSAERLKGVDSTLKIQPAELGDSAVYLCASSFSTGALLNEQFFGPGTRLTVL.

The V and J genes are TRBV7-8 and TRBJ2-2, with no clear D. This CDR3 has 13 residues. CDR1 is SGHVS and CDR2 is FQNEAQ in the germline V gene. V lost 5 bases and J lost 0, with 4 bases in between. The CDR3 region has the DNA TGTGCCAGCAGCATCTCGAACACCGGGGAGCTGTTTTTT. Translating gives CASSISNTGELFF.

Only a few counts were recorded for this clone. The J gene is TRBJ1-2, the V gene TRBV19; D ambiguous. The germline V and J ends were trimmed by 5 bases and 4 bases, with 17 bases remaining between them. This CDR3 has 15 residues. Germline V lookup: CDR1 LNHDA, CDR2 SQIVND (reference sequence). CDR3 sequence: CASSLSGREAYGYTF. The CDR3 DNA is TGTGCCAGTAGTCTTAGTGGTCGGGAGGCCTATGGCTACACCTTC.

The V call is TRBV30, the J call TRBJ1-6, with D maybe TRBD1 (6 bases). The germline CDR1 and CDR2 sequences are GTSNPN and SVGIG (reference sequence). Trimming cost V 0 bases and J 7 bases, with 19 bases left between them. The CDR3 has 17 residues. The CDR3 sequence: CAWSVKVGRGSNSPLHF. The CDR3 DNA is TGTGCCTGGAGTGTAAAGGTCGGCAGGGGAAGCAATTCACCCCTCCACTTT. Filled out from reference TRBV30 and TRBJ1-6, the complete variable domain reads SQTIHQWPATLVQPVGSPLSLECTVEGTSNPNLYWYRQAAGRGLQLLFYSVGIGQISSEVPQNLSASRPQDRQFILSSKKLLLSDSGFYLCAWSVKVGRGSNSPLHFGNGTRLTVT.

Comments on this clone: At one boundary the junction diverges from the germline segment, which might be a read error. The chain recombines TRBV10-3 with TRBJ2-7; TRBD2 might be the D (5 bases). The CDR3 has 11 residues. Germline loops: CDR1 ENHRY, CDR2 SYGVKD. The CDR3 DNA is TGTGCCATCGGTGAGGGCTACGAGCAGTACTTC. This translates into CAIGEGYEQYF.

The rearrangement uses TRBV5-1 and TRBJ1-2; the D gene is possibly TRBD1 (5 bases). This CDR3 has 15 amino acids. Germline-derived CDR1 and CDR2 are SGHRS and YFSETQ. With 4 bases removed from V and 0 bases from J, the gap between germline ends came to 13 bases. CDR3 sequence: CASSATGRANYGYTF. In DNA form, the CDR3 reads TGCGCCAGCAGCGCCACGGGGCGAGCTAACTATGGCTACACCTTC.

The chain employs TRBV5-5 and TRBJ1-4; possible D gene TRBD1, 5 bases. CDR1 and CDR2 from the germline V gene are SGHKS and YYEKEE (reference sequence). Trimming removed 0 bases from V and 8 bases from J, with 20 bases in between. The CDR3 extends over 17 amino acids. The CDR3 loop reads CASSLAGKGSGEEKLFF. CDR3 sequence (DNA): TGTGCCAGCAGCTTGGCGGGGAAGGGGAGCGGGGAAGAAAAACTGTTTTTT.

The rearrangement joins TRBV5-1 to TRBJ1-1; 8 bases are shared with TRBD1. This CDR3 contains 16 residues. The V gene's germline CDR1 is SGHRS and CDR2 YFSETQ. V shed 0 bases and J 1 base; nucleotides not matched to a gene: 5. The CDR3: CASSLDPDRGNTEAFF. CDR3 coding DNA: TGCGCCAGCAGCTTGGATCCCGACAGGGGGAACACTGAAGCTTTCTTT.

The chain couples TRBV15 to TRBJ1-6; the D is unclear. V lost 0 bases to trimming and J lost 8 bases, with 11 bases between them. CDR3 size: 15 residues. Germline-derived CDR1 and CDR2 are LNHNV and YYDKDF (reference sequence). The DNA of the CDR3 is TGTGCCACCAGCAGAGATTGGAGGGCCGATTCACCCCTCCACTTT. This translates into CATSRDWRADSPLHF. The full variable domain, completed using reference TRBV15 and TRBJ1-6, is DAMVIQNPRYQVTQFGKPVTLSCSQTLNHNVMYWYQQKSSQAPKLLFHYYDKDFNNEADTPDNFQSRRPNTSFCFLDIRSPGLGDTAMYLCATSRDWRADSPLHFGNGTRLTVT.

V usage is TRBV6-2 or TRBV6-3 and J usage is TRBJ1-4, with D perhaps matching TRBD1 (5 bases). There are 14 residues in the CDR3. V was shortened by 5 bases and J by 5 bases, with 12 bases between the two germline ends. Germline assignment: CDR1 MNHEY and CDR2 SVGEGT. CDR3 bases: TGTGCCAGCAGTCCGCAGGGAGTCAATGAAAAACTGTTTTTT. The encoded protein is CASSPQGVNEKLFF.

The chain recombines TRBV29-1 with TRBJ2-1; D unresolved. V lost 3 bases and J 9 bases, leaving 12 bases between the germline ends. CDR3 length: 12 amino acids. Germline-derived CDR1 and CDR2 are SQVTM and ANQGSEA. The CDR3 reads CSVDGWPSEQFF. The CDR3 region has the DNA TGCAGCGTTGACGGGTGGCCAAGTGAGCAGTTCTTC.

J is TRBJ1-1 and V is TRBV10-2; no firm D call. Germline values: CDR1 WSHSY, CDR2 SAAADI. The CDR3 runs to 15 residues. V was clipped by 6 bases and J by 3 bases, with 17 bases between them. The CDR3 here is CASRSPYRADTEAFF. The CDR3 region has the DNA TGCGCCAGCAGAAGTCCTTACCGGGCGGACACTGAAGCTTTCTTT.

This clone was seen once. The CDR3 coding sequence is TGTGCCAGCTCACCGACGACCGTATACAATGAGCAGTTCTTC. It yields the protein CASSPTTVYNEQFF. The chain has TRBV18 and TRBJ2-1, with D hard to call. Trimming left V 3 bases short and J 4 bases short, with 10 bases between. The CDR3 extends over 14 amino acids. Germline CDR1 reads KGHSH; CDR2 reads LQKENI.

V gene TRBV14 combines with J gene TRBJ1-3; D is undetermined. Trimming pared 2 bases from V and 4 bases from J, leaving 6 bases between. The CDR3 is 13 residues long. Germline CDR1 SGHDN, CDR2 FVKESK. The chain's CDR3 is CASSQNQGNTIYF. CDR3 in DNA: TGTGCCAGCAGCCAAAATCAAGGAAACACCATATATTTT. Full variable domain (outside the CDR3, taken from reference TRBV14 and TRBJ1-3): EAGVTQFPSHSVIEKGQTVTLRCDPISGHDNLYWYRRVMGKEIKFLLHFVKESKQDESGMPNNRFLAERTGGTYSTLKVQPAELEDSGVYFCASSQNQGNTIYFGEGSWLTVV.